Listed here is a single T cell receptor beta chain. This record comes from a study of immune characterization of retroperitoneal liposarcoma. There are 13 residues in the CDR3. Germline V gene lookup returns CDR1 SGHTA and CDR2 FQGNSA. Each CDR3 protein gets one entry after TCRdb re-called the PCR reads with MiXCR. The sample carries 8,500 to 13,000 distinct CDR3 sequences, around 28% recorded once. The receptor was isolated from a male donor with retroperitoneal liposarcoma. The genes are TRBV7-2 and TRBJ2-4, with 7 nucleotides matching TRBD2. The DNA end is a closer match to TRBJ2-5, so the J assignment may be wrong. Sequenced input: tumor tissue. The DNA for the CDR3 is TGTGCCAGCAGCTTACCGGGAGGCGAGACCCAGTACTTC. Protein product: CASSLPGGETQYF.